Below, one T cell receptor (beta chain) is given with its context. Its antigen is unknown. The entry originates in a study of identical twins. General study findings and limits: Low generation probability was overrepresented in out-of-frame alpha sequences shared by twins. Insertions ran lower in abundant cord blood beta clonotypes, though not in memory repertoires.

In TCRdb, the 5' RACE reads were re-called with MiXCR into one record per CDR3 protein. This table holds roughly 540,000 distinct CDR3 sequences, around 20% found once. The CDR3 length is 16 residues. From germline, CDR1 is LGHNA and CDR2 YNFKEQ. V shed 3 bases and J 1 base; nucleotides not matched to a gene: 2. These data were also reused for a study on T cells expressing NK-cell markers.

The sample consisted of CD4+ T cells sorted from blood. This receptor was taken from a woman between 18 and 29 years old in good health. The rearrangement uses TRBV4-2 and TRBJ2-3; 12 bases agree with TRBD2. CDR3 protein: CASSQRLAGGTDTQYF. The CDR3 coding sequence is TGTGCCAGCAGCCAGCGACTAGCGGGGGGCACAGATACGCAGTATTTT.